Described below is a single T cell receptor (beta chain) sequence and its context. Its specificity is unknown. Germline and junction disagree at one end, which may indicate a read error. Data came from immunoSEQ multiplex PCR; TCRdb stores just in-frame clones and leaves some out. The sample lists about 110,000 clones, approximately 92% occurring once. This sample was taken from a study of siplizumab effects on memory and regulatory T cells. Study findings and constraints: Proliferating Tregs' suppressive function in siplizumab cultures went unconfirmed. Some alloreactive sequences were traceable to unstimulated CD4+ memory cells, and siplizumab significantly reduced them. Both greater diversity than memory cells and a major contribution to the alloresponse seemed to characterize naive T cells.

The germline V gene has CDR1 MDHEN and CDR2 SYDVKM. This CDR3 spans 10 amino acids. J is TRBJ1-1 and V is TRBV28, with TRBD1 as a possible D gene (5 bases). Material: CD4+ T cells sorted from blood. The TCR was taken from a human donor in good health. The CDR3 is CAIGGTEVFF. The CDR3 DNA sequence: TGTGCCATCGGGGGTACTGAAGTTTTCTTT.